The clone carrying this T cell receptor (beta chain) was observed a handful of times. Methods used by the authors: Cell counts per sample came from amplifying reference gene primers. Sequenced by immunoSEQ multiplex PCR; TCRdb stores in-frame clones only, minus some. Clone size and V and J calls were adopted from that table, with D and trimming inferred from the DNA. This sample has over 200,000 clones, with roughly 79% found just once. This sample was included in a study of blood T cell repertoires in COVID-19. Participants had their cohort set by participant-reported clinical history. The CDR3 has 15 amino acids. CDR1 and CDR2 from the germline V gene are LNHDA and SQIVND (reference sequence). Trimming removed 3 bases from V and 8 bases from J; junction bases left unmatched: 6.

The sequence was collected from a woman between 45 and 60 years old with acute COVID-19. Sequenced: PBMCs or T cells enriched from blood (not recorded which). The V gene is TRBV19, the J gene TRBJ1-6; 8 positions match TRBD1. The CDR3 loop reads CASSIVTGGDSPLHF. For the CDR3, the DNA is TGTGCCAGTAGTATCGTAACAGGGGGGGATTCACCCCTCCACTTT.